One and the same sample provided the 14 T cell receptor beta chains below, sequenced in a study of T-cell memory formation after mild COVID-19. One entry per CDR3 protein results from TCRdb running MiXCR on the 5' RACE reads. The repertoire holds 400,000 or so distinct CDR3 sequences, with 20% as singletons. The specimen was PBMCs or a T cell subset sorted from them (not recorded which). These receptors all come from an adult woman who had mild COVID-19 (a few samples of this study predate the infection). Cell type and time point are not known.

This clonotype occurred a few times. This CDR3 reads CSASGVSYEQYF. The DNA for the CDR3 is TGCAGTGCTAGTGGCGTGTCCTACGAGCAGTACTTC. This chain links TRBV20-1 with TRBJ2-7; no firm D call. V was pared by 3 bases and J by 1 base, with 7 bases between. Germline loops: CDR1 DFQATT, CDR2 SNEGSKA (reference sequence). This CDR3 spans 12 amino acids.

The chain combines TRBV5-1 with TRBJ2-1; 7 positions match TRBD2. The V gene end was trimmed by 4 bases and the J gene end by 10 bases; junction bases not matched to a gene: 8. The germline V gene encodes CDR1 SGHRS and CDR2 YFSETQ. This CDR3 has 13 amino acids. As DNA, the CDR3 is TGCGCCAGCAGCCCGGACCGGGACTACGAGCAGTTCTTC. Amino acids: CASSPDRDYEQFF.

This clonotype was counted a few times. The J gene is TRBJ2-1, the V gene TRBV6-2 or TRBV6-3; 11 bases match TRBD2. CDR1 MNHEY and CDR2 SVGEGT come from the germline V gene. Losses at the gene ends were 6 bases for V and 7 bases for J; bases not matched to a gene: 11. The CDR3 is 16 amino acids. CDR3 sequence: CASSLKTSGVSNEQFF. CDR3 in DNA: TGTGCCAGCAGCCTCAAGACTAGCGGGGTTAGTAATGAGCAGTTCTTC.

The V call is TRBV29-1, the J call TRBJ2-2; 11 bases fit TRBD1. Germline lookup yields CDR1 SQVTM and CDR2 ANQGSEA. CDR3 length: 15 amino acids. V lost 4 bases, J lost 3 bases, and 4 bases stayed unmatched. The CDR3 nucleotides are TGCAGCGTTGCGGACAGGGGGCAGCACACCGGGGAGCTGTTTTTT. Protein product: CSVADRGQHTGELFF.

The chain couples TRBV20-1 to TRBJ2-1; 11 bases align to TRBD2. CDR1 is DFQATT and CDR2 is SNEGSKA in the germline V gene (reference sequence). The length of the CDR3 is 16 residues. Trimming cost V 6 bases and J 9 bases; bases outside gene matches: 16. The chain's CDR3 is CSAMDPRLAGIPEQFF. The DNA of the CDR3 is TGCAGTGCCATGGACCCCCGACTAGCGGGAATACCTGAGCAGTTCTTC.

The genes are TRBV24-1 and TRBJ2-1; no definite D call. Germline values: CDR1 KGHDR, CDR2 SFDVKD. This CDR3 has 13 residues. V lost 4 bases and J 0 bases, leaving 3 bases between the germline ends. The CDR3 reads CATSDHSYNEQFF. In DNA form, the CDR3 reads TGTGCCACCAGTGACCACTCCTACAATGAGCAGTTCTTC.

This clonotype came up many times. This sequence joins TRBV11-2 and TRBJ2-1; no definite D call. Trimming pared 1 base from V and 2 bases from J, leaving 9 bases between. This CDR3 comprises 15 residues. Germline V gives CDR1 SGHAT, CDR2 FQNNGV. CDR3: CASSLVPTPYNEQFF. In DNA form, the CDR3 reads TGTGCCAGCAGCTTAGTTCCCACGCCCTACAATGAGCAGTTCTTC.

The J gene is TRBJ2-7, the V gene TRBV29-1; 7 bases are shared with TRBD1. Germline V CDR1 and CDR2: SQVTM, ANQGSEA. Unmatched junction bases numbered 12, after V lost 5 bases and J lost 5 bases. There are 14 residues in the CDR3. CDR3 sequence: CSVKGRQGVHEQYF. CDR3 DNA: TGCAGCGTTAAGGGCCGACAGGGAGTCCACGAGCAGTACTTC.

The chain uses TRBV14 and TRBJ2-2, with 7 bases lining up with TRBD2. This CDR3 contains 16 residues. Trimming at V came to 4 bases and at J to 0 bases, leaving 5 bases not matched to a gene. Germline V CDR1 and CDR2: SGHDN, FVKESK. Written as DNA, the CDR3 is TGTGCCAGCAGCCGCGGGGGACTCACGAACACCGGGGAGCTGTTTTTT. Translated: CASSRGGLTNTGELFF.

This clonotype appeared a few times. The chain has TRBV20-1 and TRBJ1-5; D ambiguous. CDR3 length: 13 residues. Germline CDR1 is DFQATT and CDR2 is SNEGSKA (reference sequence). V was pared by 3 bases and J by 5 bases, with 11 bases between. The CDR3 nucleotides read TGCAGTGCTAGTTGGAGGCTTGATCAGCCCCAGCATTTT. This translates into CSASWRLDQPQHF.

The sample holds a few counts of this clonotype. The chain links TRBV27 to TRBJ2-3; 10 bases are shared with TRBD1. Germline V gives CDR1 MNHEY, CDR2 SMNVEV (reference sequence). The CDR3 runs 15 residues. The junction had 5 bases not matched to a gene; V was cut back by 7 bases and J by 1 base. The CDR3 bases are TGTGCCAGCACCCCGGGACAGGGGCGCACAGATACGCAGTATTTT. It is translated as CASTPGQGRTDTQYF.

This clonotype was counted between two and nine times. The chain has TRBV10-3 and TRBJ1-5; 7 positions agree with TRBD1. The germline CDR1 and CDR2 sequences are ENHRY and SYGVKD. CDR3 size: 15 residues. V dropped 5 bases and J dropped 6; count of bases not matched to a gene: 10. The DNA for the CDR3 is TGTGCCATCAGTCCGACAGGGTTACAGGGTCAGCCCCAGCATTTT. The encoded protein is CAISPTGLQGQPQHF.

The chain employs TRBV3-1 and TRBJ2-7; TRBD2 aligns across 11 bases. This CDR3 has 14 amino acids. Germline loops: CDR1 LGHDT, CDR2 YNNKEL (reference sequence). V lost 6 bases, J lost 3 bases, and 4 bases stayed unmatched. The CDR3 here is CASSGGTSGYEQYF. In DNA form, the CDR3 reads TGTGCCAGCAGTGGAGGGACTAGCGGCTACGAGCAGTACTTC.

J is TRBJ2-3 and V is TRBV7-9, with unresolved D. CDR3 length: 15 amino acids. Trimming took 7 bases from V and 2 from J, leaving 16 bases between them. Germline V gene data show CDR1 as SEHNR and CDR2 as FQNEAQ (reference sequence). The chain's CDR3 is CASTSGRPSTDTQYF. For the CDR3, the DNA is TGTGCCAGCACCTCTGGACGCCCGTCCACAGATACGCAGTATTTT.